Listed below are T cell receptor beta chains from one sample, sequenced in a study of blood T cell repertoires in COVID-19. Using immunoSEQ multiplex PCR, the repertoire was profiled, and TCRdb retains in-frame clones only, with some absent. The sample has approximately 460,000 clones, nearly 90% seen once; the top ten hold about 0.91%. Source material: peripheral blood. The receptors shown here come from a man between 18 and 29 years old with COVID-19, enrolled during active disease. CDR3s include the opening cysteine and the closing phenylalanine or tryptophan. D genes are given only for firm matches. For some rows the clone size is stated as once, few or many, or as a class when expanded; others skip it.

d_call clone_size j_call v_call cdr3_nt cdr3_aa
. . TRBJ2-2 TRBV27 TGTGCCAGCAGTTTACTAATCACCGGGGAGCTGTTTTTT CASSLLITGELFF
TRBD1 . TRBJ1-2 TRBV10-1 TGCGCCAGCAGTGAGGGCAGGGGGCTCGACTATGGCTACACCTTC CASSEGRGLDYGYTF
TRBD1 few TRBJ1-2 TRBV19 TGTGCCAGTAGTATAGGATTTACCGGGACAGGGAAAAGGGGCTACACCTTC CASSIGFTGTGKRGYTF
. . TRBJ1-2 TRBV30 TGTGCCTGGACTCCGATCGACAGTCTTAACTATGGCTACACCTTC CAWTPIDSLNYGYTF
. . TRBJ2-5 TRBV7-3 TGTGCCAGCAGTCGGGACTACCAAGAGACCCAGTACTTC CASSRDYQETQYF
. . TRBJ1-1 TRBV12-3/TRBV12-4 TGTGCCAGCAGTTATATTTCCGAAGCTTTCTTT CASSYISEAFF
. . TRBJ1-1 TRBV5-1 TGCGCCAGCAGCTTGGAAGGGGTGGCTTTCTTT CASSLEGVAFF
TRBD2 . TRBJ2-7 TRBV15 TGTGCCACCAGCAGGTCTCCCATAGCGGGGGGGCTACCCTCCTACGAGCAGTACTTC CATSRSPIAGGLPSYEQYF
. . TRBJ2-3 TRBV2 TGTGCCAGCAGTAGGAATAGGAGGGACACAGATACGCAGTATTTT CASSRNRRDTDTQYF
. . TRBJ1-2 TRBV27 TGTGCCAGCAGTTTGTCCGACAGAAGAAGTGGCTACACCTTC CASSLSDRRSGYTF
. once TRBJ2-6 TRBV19 TGTGCCAGTGATTTAGCCCATGGGGCCAACGTCCTGACTTTC CASDLAHGANVLTF
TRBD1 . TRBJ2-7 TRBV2 TGTGCCAGCAGTGACCCGGGACAGGGCGCCTACGAGCAGTACTTC CASSDPGQGAYEQYF
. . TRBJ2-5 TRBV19 TGTGCCAGTAGTGGAACTAGTGTCGAGACCCAGTACTTC CASSGTSVETQYF
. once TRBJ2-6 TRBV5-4 TGTGCCAGCAGCTTTCCTTCTGGGGCCAACGTCCTGACTTTC CASSFPSGANVLTF
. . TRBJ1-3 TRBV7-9 TGTGCCAGCACCCAACGCGCGGCTGGAAACACCATATATTTT CASTQRAAGNTIYF
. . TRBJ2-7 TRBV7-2 TGTGCCAGCAGCATCGACGGGGGAGTACGGGAGCAGTACTTC CASSIDGGVREQYF
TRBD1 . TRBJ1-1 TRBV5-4 TGTGCCAGCAGCTTGGGGACAGGGGGCGCCTACACTGAAGCTTTCTTT CASSLGTGGAYTEAFF
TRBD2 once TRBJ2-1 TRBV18 TGTGCCAGCTCACCAAGCGCGGGAGCCCCCAATGAGCAGTTCTTC CASSPSAGAPNEQFF
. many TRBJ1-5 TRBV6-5 TGTGCCAGCAGTTATTCTGGGCCCAATCAGCCCCAGCATTTT CASSYSGPNQPQHF
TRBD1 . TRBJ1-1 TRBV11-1 TGTGCCAGCAGCTTTTGGACAGGGTTGAACACTGAAGCTTTCTTT CASSFWTGLNTEAFF
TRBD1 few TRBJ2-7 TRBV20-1 TGCAGTGCTGGACAGGCATACGAGCAGTACTTC CSAGQAYEQYF
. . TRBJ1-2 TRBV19 TGTGCCAGTAGTATAGATATGATCTACGACAGAGCCTATGGCTACACCTTC CASSIDMIYDRAYGYTF
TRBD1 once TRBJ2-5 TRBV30 TGTGCCTGGACTTCTCTGGACAGGGGATGGCAAGAGACCCAGTACTTC CAWTSLDRGWQETQYF